This T cell receptor beta chain was identified in a study of T-cell reconstitution after alpha-beta-depleted transplantation in children. With 3 bases removed from V and 6 bases from J, the gap between germline ends came to 5 bases. CDR1 and CDR2 from the germline V gene are SNHLY and FYNNEI. The CDR3 has 12 amino acids. Preparation of the TCRbeta library used unique molecular identifiers. Using its own MiXCR run on the PCR reads, TCRdb lists one record per CDR3 protein. This sample has over 200,000 distinct CDR3 sequences, with about a tenth found just once. The V gene is TRBV2, the J gene TRBJ1-4; D is possibly TRBD1 (5 bases). The TCR was taken from a human donor who donated a stem cell graft to a child with acute lymphoblastic leukemia. The material sequenced was PBMCs from the stem cell graft donor, taken from the stem cell graft. The DNA for the CDR3 is TGTGCCAGCAGTGACAGGGATGAAAAACTGTTTTTT. As protein: CASSDRDEKLFF.